Shown below are 23 T cell receptor beta chains from a single sample sequenced in a study of T cells after yellow fever vaccination. TCRdb fed the 5' RACE reads into MiXCR, producing one record per CDR3 protein. The sample lists under 350,000 distinct CDR3 sequences, about 4% seen once, with roughly 25% in the top ten. The sequenced sample was PBMCs, obtained 5 days after the yellow fever booster vaccination. The receptors were sampled from a man in his late teens or twenties who received the YFV17D yellow fever vaccine.

The chain links TRBV27 to TRBJ1-2; D remains unclear. The CDR3 runs to 12 residues. V was trimmed by 6 bases and J by 9 bases, leaving 14 bases between them. The V gene's germline CDR1 is MNHEY and CDR2 SMNVEV (reference sequence). For the CDR3, the DNA is TGTGCCAGCAGCCAAGACCGGTATAGCTACACCTTC. This encodes CASSQDRYSYTF.

This clonotype was seen many times. The J gene is TRBJ1-6, the V gene TRBV6-5, with TRBD1 matching over 7 bases. The CDR3 covers 16 residues. The trim removed 2 bases at V and 10 bases at J, leaving 11 bases unmatched. From germline, CDR1 is MNHEY and CDR2 SVGAGI. This chain's CDR3 is CASSYGSQGVGSPLHF. CDR3 coding DNA: TGTGCCAGCAGTTACGGGTCCCAGGGGGTTGGCTCACCCCTCCACTTT.

This clonotype was observed many times. The chain has TRBV10-3 and TRBJ2-1; 7 bases match TRBD1. The CDR3 extends over 14 amino acids. Germline CDR1 and CDR2: ENHRY and SYGVKD. With V trimmed by 8 bases and J by 6 bases, 10 bases remained unmatched. CDR3 DNA: TGTGCCATCCGCCGGCAGGGGGTCTCCAATGAGCAGTTCTTC. It encodes CAIRRQGVSNEQFF.

This clonotype was found many times. This chain links TRBV6-1 with TRBJ1-6; no clear D. Trimming took 6 bases from V and 6 from J, leaving 15 bases between them. Germline CDR1 is MNHNS and CDR2 is SASEGT. There are 15 residues in the CDR3. CDR3 region: CASRKPDWINSPLHF. CDR3 in DNA: TGTGCCAGCAGGAAACCGGACTGGATTAATTCACCCCTCCACTTT.

This clonotype was seen only a few times. The rearrangement joins TRBV7-2 to TRBJ2-2; maybe TRBD2 (7 bases). CDR1 SGHTA and CDR2 FQGNSA come from the germline V gene. V lost 5 bases to trimming and J lost 7 bases, with 14 bases between them. This CDR3 region has 14 residues. DNA of the CDR3: TGTGCCAGCAGCCACCCGGGGGGCCACGGGGAGCTGTTTTTT. Its protein is CASSHPGGHGELFF.

The chain employs TRBV21-1 and TRBJ1-5. TRBV21-1 is assigned pseudogene status. The CDR3 is 18 amino acids. Here the CDR3 DNA reads TGTGCCAGCTTCGAAGGGCTCCTGAGACACCCGGCCCATCAGCCCCAGCATTTT. It translates to CASFEGLLRHPAHQPQHF.

This chain uses TRBV19 with TRBJ1-1, with D unresolved. The CDR3 length is 13 residues. Trimming pared 3 bases from V and 2 bases from J, leaving 7 bases between. Germline-derived CDR1 and CDR2 are LNHDA and SQIVND (reference sequence). This CDR3 is CASSMGSNTEAFF. In DNA form, the CDR3 reads TGTGCCAGTAGTATGGGAAGCAACACTGAAGCTTTCTTT.

This clonotype was counted at least ten times. This rearrangement joins TRBV20-1 to TRBJ2-4, with D hard to call. The CDR3 loop spans 14 amino acids. Germline loops: CDR1 DFQATT, CDR2 SNEGSKA (reference sequence). Trimming shortened V by 0 bases and J by 7 bases, and 13 bases separated the two germline ends. CDR3 DNA sequence: TGCAGTGCTAGAGATGGGGTAGTTGTTAACATTCAGTACTTC. It codes for CSARDGVVVNIQYF.

This clonotype showed up many times. The gene calls are TRBV7-9 and TRBJ2-2; the D call may be TRBD1 or TRBD2 (5 bases each). CDR3 length: 15 amino acids. V was shortened by 5 bases and J by 7 bases, with 17 bases between the two germline ends. Germline CDR1 and CDR2: SEHNR and FQNEAQ (reference sequence). CDR3 in amino acids: CASSGSGTAIGELFF. In nucleotides, the CDR3 is TGTGCCAGCAGCGGGTCCGGGACCGCGATCGGGGAGCTGTTTTTT.

CDR3 region: CASSEGNEQYV. The CDR3 bases are TGTGCCAGCAGTGAAGGGAATGAGCAGTACGTC. V is TRBV6-1 and J is TRBJ2-7; D gene uncertain. The germline V gene encodes CDR1 MNHNS and CDR2 SASEGT. CDR3 size: 11 residues. Trimming took off 1 base at V and 7 bases at J, with 5 bases between the two ends.

V gene TRBV18 combines with J gene TRBJ1-2, with 7 bases identical to TRBD1. CDR3 length: 11 residues. The germline V gene has CDR1 KGHSH and CDR2 LQKENI. CDR3 DNA: TGTGCTACAGGGGCTAACTATGGCTACACCTTC. Translation: CATGANYGYTF.

This clonotype was seen ten or more times. The rearrangement joins TRBV2 to TRBJ2-7; D is undetermined. Germline loops: CDR1 SNHLY, CDR2 FYNNEI. Trimming shortened V by 6 bases and J by 2 bases, and 14 bases separated the two germline ends. The CDR3 loop spans 14 amino acids. The CDR3 here is CASSPMGFAYEQYV. The CDR3 DNA is TGTGCCAGCAGCCCAATGGGGTTTGCCTACGAGCAGTACGTC.

CDR3 region: CASSQVRSKQFF. Here the CDR3 DNA reads TGCGCCAGCAGCCAAGTGCGGAGTAAGCAGTTCTTC. The rearrangement links TRBV4-3 to TRBJ2-1, with unresolved D. V dropped 1 base and J dropped 11 bases, with 9 bases sitting between them. The CDR3 has 12 residues. Germline V gene lookup returns CDR1 LGHNA and CDR2 YSLEER.

The chain is built from TRBV7-2 and TRBJ2-1, with 10 bases that match TRBD2. Germline loops: CDR1 SGHTA, CDR2 FQGNSA. CDR3 length: 16 amino acids. J lost 2 bases, V lost 4 bases, and 5 bases had no gene match. The CDR3 DNA is TGTGCCAGCAGCTCACGAGCGGGGGGGACCTACAATGAGCAGTTCTTC. This codes for CASSSRAGGTYNEQFF.

The genes are TRBV14 and TRBJ1-4; possible D gene TRBD1, 5 bases. CDR3 length: 12 amino acids. Trimming took 4 bases from V and 10 from J, leaving 10 bases between them. Looked up from germline, CDR1 is SGHDN and CDR2 is FVKESK. CDR3 bases: TGTGCCAGCAGCCCCTTGGGGGTAAAACTGTTTTTT. As protein: CASSPLGVKLFF. The variable domain in full, completed from reference TRBV14 and TRBJ1-4, reads EAGVTQFPSHSVIEKGQTVTLRCDPISGHDNLYWYRRVMGKEIKFLLHFVKESKQDESGMPNNRFLAERTGGTYSTLKVQPAELEDSGVYFCASSPLGVKLFFGSGTQLSVL.

There are many counts of this clonotype. This chain links TRBV27 with TRBJ2-7; the D gene is possibly TRBD1 (6 bases). The CDR3 runs to 12 residues. Germline V CDR1 and CDR2: MNHEY, SMNVEV (reference sequence). With 9 bases removed from V and 3 bases from J, the gap between germline ends came to 12 bases. CDR3 sequence (DNA): TGTGCCAGATGGACAGAAAGCTACGAGCAGTACTTC. Residues: CARWTESYEQYF.

This clonotype was counted between two and nine times. This chain joins TRBV5-1 and TRBJ1-4; tentatively, D is TRBD1 (5 bases). With 4 bases removed from V and 8 bases from J, the gap between germline ends came to 12 bases. The germline V gene encodes CDR1 SGHRS and CDR2 YFSETQ. This CDR3 comprises 13 residues. The CDR3 is CASSPAWGEKLFF. The CDR3 region has the DNA TGCGCCAGCAGCCCCGCATGGGGGGAAAAACTGTTTTTT.

This clonotype was observed a few times. The chain employs TRBV5-1 and TRBJ2-2, with TRBD1 as a possible D gene (6 bases). V lost 4 bases and J 1 base, leaving 14 bases between the germline ends. Germline values: CDR1 SGHRS, CDR2 YFSETQ. This CDR3 region has 16 residues. Here the CDR3 DNA reads TGCGCCAGCAGCGTCGTCGGGACAAGGAACACCGGGGAGCTGTTTTTT. It yields the protein CASSVVGTRNTGELFF.

This clonotype has a handful of counts. The J gene is TRBJ1-1, the V gene TRBV28; D call uncertain. V lost 3 bases and J lost 7, with 9 bases in between. The CDR3 totals 12 residues. Germline V CDR1 and CDR2: MDHEN, SYDVKM. The CDR3: CASSLVSNEAFF. CDR3 bases: TGTGCCAGCAGTTTGGTCTCGAATGAAGCTTTCTTT. The entire variable domain, with the rest obtained from reference TRBV28 and TRBJ1-1, is as follows: DVKVTQSSRYLVKRTGEKVFLECVQDMDHENMFWYRQDPGLGLRLIYFSYDVKMKEKGDIPEGYSVSREKKERFSLILESASTNQTSMYLCASSLVSNEAFFGQGTRLTVV.

This clonotype has a handful of counts. The chain has TRBV7-9 and TRBJ1-5; tentative D call: TRBD1 (6 bases). Germline CDR1 and CDR2: SEHNR and FQNEAQ (reference sequence). The length of the CDR3 is 17 residues. The germline V and J ends were trimmed by 0 bases and 0 bases, with 12 bases remaining between them. Here the CDR3 DNA reads TGTGCCAGCAGCTTAGCTAGGCCAGGGGTTAGCAATCAGCCCCAGCATTTT. Its protein product is CASSLARPGVSNQPQHF. Drawing the rest from reference TRBV7-9 and TRBJ1-5, the complete variable domain is DTGVSQNPRHKITKRGQNVTFRCDPISEHNRLYWYRQTLGQGPEFLTYFQNEAQLEKSRLLSDRFSAERPKGSFSTLEIQRTEQGDSAMYLCASSLARPGVSNQPQHFGDGTRLSIL.

J is TRBJ1-2 and V is TRBV5-1; TRBD1 is a possible D gene (5 bases). V was clipped by 4 bases and J by 3 bases, with 13 bases between them. This CDR3 contains 14 residues. From germline, CDR1 is SGHRS and CDR2 YFSETQ. In DNA, the CDR3 is TGCGCCAGCAGCCCGGGACGGCGAGACTATGGCTACACCTTC. It encodes CASSPGRRDYGYTF.

This clonotype was counted only a few times. This rearrangement joins TRBV28 to TRBJ1-1; 7 nucleotides line up with TRBD1. In germline, CDR1 is MDHEN, CDR2 SYDVKM. J was trimmed by 7 bases and V by 6 bases; bases with no gene match: 8. This CDR3 is 13 amino acids long. CDR3 amino acids: CASSLIRDSEAFF. DNA of the CDR3: TGTGCCAGCAGCCTTATCCGGGACAGTGAAGCTTTCTTT.

V gene TRBV27 combines with J gene TRBJ1-1; 8 positions agree with TRBD1. J gave up 1 base and V 10 bases, and 5 bases lay outside the gene matches. Germline V gene lookup returns CDR1 MNHEY and CDR2 SMNVEV (reference sequence). This CDR3 has 13 amino acids. CDR3 nucleotides: TGTGCCACCCGGGACAGGCCGAACACTGAAGCTTTCTTT. It translates to CATRDRPNTEAFF.